These 27 T cell receptor beta chains were sequenced from one sample in a study of technical replicates of blood from a few donors. Assay used: immunoSEQ multiplex PCR; TCRdb lists only in-frame clones, some missing. The sample yields 74,000 or so clones, around nine tenths seen once. Specimen: T cells isolated from PBMCs. These receptors all stem from a human donor in good health.

The chain recombines TRBV14 with TRBJ2-3; 8 nucleotides agree with TRBD1. The germline V gene has CDR1 SGHDN and CDR2 FVKESK. V trimming: 4 bases; J trimming: 0 bases; junction bases outside the gene matches: 6. The CDR3 runs 16 residues. CDR3 coding DNA: TGTGCCAGCAGCCCGAGGACAGGGACTAGCACAGATACGCAGTATTTT. Translated, it gives CASSPRTGTSTDTQYF. Full variable domain (outside the CDR3, taken from reference TRBV14 and TRBJ2-3): EAGVTQFPSHSVIEKGQTVTLRCDPISGHDNLYWYRRVMGKEIKFLLHFVKESKQDESGMPNNRFLAERTGGTYSTLKVQPAELEDSGVYFCASSPRTGTSTDTQYFGPGTRLTVL.

This chain links TRBV5-1 with TRBJ2-2; TRBD2 is a possible D gene (6 bases). The CDR3 covers 15 residues. Germline values: CDR1 SGHRS, CDR2 YFSETQ. Trimming left V 2 bases short and J 4 bases short, with 12 bases between. The CDR3 DNA is TGCGCCAGCAGCTTTACGGGAGTAGGCACCGGGGAGCTGTTTTTT. This sequence encodes CASSFTGVGTGELFF.

The chain links TRBV6-6 to TRBJ2-7; no clear D. CDR3 length equals 12 residues. V lost 4 bases and J 0 bases, leaving 4 bases between the germline ends. Germline V CDR1 and CDR2: MNHNY, SVGAGI (reference sequence). CDR3 in DNA: TGTGCCAGCAGTTCCAACTCCTACGAGCAGTACTTC. This encodes CASSSNSYEQYF.

The chain couples TRBV5-6 to TRBJ2-7; D uncertain. V was cut by 4 bases and J by 6 bases, with 8 bases left in between. This CDR3 comprises 11 residues. Germline-derived CDR1 and CDR2 are SGHDT and YYEEEE. The CDR3 reads CASSALGEQYF. CDR3 DNA: TGTGCCAGCAGCGCCCTAGGCGAGCAGTACTTC.

This clone occurred once. The rearrangement uses TRBV25-1 and TRBJ2-1; D not resolved. The CDR3 contains 11 residues. Germline V lookup: CDR1 MGHDK, CDR2 SYGVNS. V was cut by 4 bases and J by 7 bases, with 5 bases left in between. The CDR3 DNA reads TGTGCCAGCAGTGGCGCGAATGAGCAGTTCTTC. Translation gives CASSGANEQFF.

V gene TRBV7-2 combines with J gene TRBJ2-5; TRBD2 matches 13 bases. Germline CDR1 reads SGHTA; CDR2 reads FQGNSA. V dropped 7 bases and J dropped 4; count of bases not matched to a gene: 12. The CDR3 extends over 17 amino acids. CDR3 bases: TGTGCCAGCACCGAACCGAGGACTAGCGGGAGTGTAGAGACCCAGTACTTC. It is translated as CASTEPRTSGSVETQYF.

This clone was counted a few times. The chain joins TRBV11-2 to TRBJ1-2; D perhaps matches TRBD1 (6 bases). CDR1 SGHAT and CDR2 FQNNGV come from the germline V gene. The CDR3 has 14 amino acids. V was trimmed by 1 base and J by 6 bases, leaving 12 bases between them. This CDR3 is CASSLGGRNNGYTF. Here the CDR3 DNA reads TGTGCCAGCAGCTTAGGGGGGCGGAATAATGGCTACACCTTC. Full variable domain (missing parts from reference TRBV11-2 and TRBJ1-2): EAGVAQSPRYKIIEKRQSVAFWCNPISGHATLYWYQQILGQGPKLLIQFQNNGVVDDSQLPKDRFSAERLKGVDSTLKIQPAKLEDSAVYLCASSLGGRNNGYTFGSGTRLTVV.

This chain connects TRBV4-2 to TRBJ1-1; possible D gene TRBD1, 5 bases. The ends were cut back, 5 bases at V and 0 bases at J, with 13 bases in the middle. Germline values: CDR1 LGHNA, CDR2 YNFKEQ. This CDR3 is 15 amino acids long. CDR3 coding DNA: TGTGCCAGCAGCTACGACGGGGGTATGAACACTGAAGCTTTCTTT. Its protein is CASSYDGGMNTEAFF.

This clone was found once. This chain links TRBV5-1 with TRBJ2-1, with 9 bases aligning to TRBD1. In germline, CDR1 is SGHRS, CDR2 YFSETQ. V shed 3 bases, J shed 4 bases, and the junction held 8 bases outside the gene matches. The CDR3 length is 16 residues. The CDR3 protein is CASSSEGTGPYNEQFF. The CDR3 DNA sequence: TGCGCCAGCAGCTCGGAAGGGACAGGGCCTTACAATGAGCAGTTCTTC.

The chain couples TRBV7-9 to TRBJ2-2, with 11 bases that match TRBD1. The CDR3 has 17 amino acids. The germline V gene encodes CDR1 SEHNR and CDR2 FQNEAQ (reference sequence). V dropped 1 base and J dropped 4; count of bases not matched to a gene: 5. CDR3 sequence reads: CASSLGSGTGGTGELFF. The CDR3 region has the DNA TGTGCCAGCAGCTTAGGGTCCGGGACAGGGGGCACCGGGGAGCTGTTTTTT.

The chain links TRBV10-1 to TRBJ2-7, with D tentatively TRBD1 (5 bases). CDR1 is WNHNN and CDR2 is SYGVQD in the germline V gene (reference sequence). V was clipped by 0 bases and J by 6 bases, with 12 bases between them. The CDR3 is made up of 14 amino acids. CDR3 sequence: CASSESQGLGEQYF. CDR3 DNA: TGCGCCAGCAGTGAGTCCCAGGGTCTGGGCGAGCAGTACTTC.

The chain has TRBV6-5 and TRBJ2-1; 8 positions agree with TRBD2. V lost 0 bases, J lost 8 bases, and 9 bases stayed unmatched. Germline loops: CDR1 MNHEY, CDR2 SVGAGI. The CDR3 is 16 amino acids. The CDR3 DNA reads TGTGCCAGCAGTTACTCGCCGGGACTAGTCAGCGATGAGCAGTTCTTC. Translating gives CASSYSPGLVSDEQFF.

The J gene is TRBJ2-1, the V gene TRBV19; D is perhaps TRBD2 (6 bases). The CDR3 contains 12 residues. The ends were cut back, 9 bases at V and 11 bases at J, with 17 bases in the middle. Germline CDR1 is LNHDA and CDR2 is SQIVND (reference sequence). As DNA, the CDR3 is TGTGCCAGAACCAGGACTAAATGCCAGCAGTTCTTC. Amino acid sequence: CARTRTKCQQFF.

The rearrangement uses TRBV28 and TRBJ2-1; TRBD2 might be the D (5 bases). The CDR3 runs to 11 residues. In germline, CDR1 is MDHEN, CDR2 SYDVKM. The V end was cut by 8 bases, the J end by 8 bases, with 10 bases between. The CDR3 sequence: CASVYGDEQFF. Here the CDR3 DNA reads TGTGCCAGCGTTTACGGGGATGAGCAGTTCTTC.

This chain's CDR3 is CATSSDWDSNYGYTF. CDR3 sequence (DNA): TGTGCCACCAGCAGCGACTGGGACAGTAACTATGGCTACACCTTC. The chain recombines TRBV15 with TRBJ1-2; TRBD1 matches 7 bases. The germline V gene has CDR1 LNHNV and CDR2 YYDKDF (reference sequence). The CDR3 covers 15 residues. Losses at the gene ends were 3 bases for V and 1 base for J; bases not matched to a gene: 5.

The chain is built from TRBV7-9 and TRBJ2-7; D unresolved. Trimming left V 1 base short and J 3 bases short, with 7 bases between. The CDR3 consists of 13 residues. Germline V gene data show CDR1 as SEHNR and CDR2 as FQNEAQ (reference sequence). This chain's CDR3 is CASSLVAGYEQYF. The CDR3 nucleotides read TGTGCCAGCAGCTTAGTGGCAGGCTACGAGCAGTACTTC.

The J gene is TRBJ2-1, the V gene TRBV6-1, with TRBD2 matching 7 bases. This CDR3 region has 15 residues. V was clipped by 2 bases and J by 6 bases; unmatched bases: 7. Germline assignment: CDR1 MNHNS and CDR2 SASEGT. DNA for the CDR3: TGTGCCAGCAGTGAAAGGGCGGGAGCGTCCAATGAGCAGTTCTTC. Amino acid sequence: CASSERAGASNEQFF.

The chain joins TRBV9 to TRBJ2-2, with D tentatively TRBD2 (6 bases). Germline V gene sequence: CDR1 SGDLS, CDR2 YYNGEE. This CDR3 is built from 14 residues. Trimming pared 3 bases from V and 5 bases from J, leaving 11 bases between. The CDR3: CASSAGGRTGELFF. The CDR3 region has the DNA TGTGCCAGCAGCGCCGGAGGGAGGACCGGGGAGCTGTTTTTT.

The chain uses TRBV28 and TRBJ1-4, with TRBD1 matching over 10 bases. The CDR3 covers 15 residues. After removal of 6 bases from V and 5 bases from J, the junction contained 6 bases not matched to a gene. Germline V gene sequence: CDR1 MDHEN, CDR2 SYDVKM. The CDR3 DNA reads as TGTGCCAGCAGCTATGGGGGACAGGGGAATGAAAAACTGTTTTTT. As protein: CASSYGGQGNEKLFF.

The chain couples TRBV19 to TRBJ2-3; unclear D gene. V lost 4 bases to trimming and J lost 0 bases, with 29 bases between them. CDR3 length: 21 residues. Looked up from germline, CDR1 is LNHDA and CDR2 is SQIVND (reference sequence). The CDR3 region is CASSTPRYILNLSFSTDTQYF. CDR3 DNA sequence: TGTGCCAGTAGTACCCCTCGTTATATCCTCAACCTATCCTTTAGCACAGATACGCAGTATTTT. Drawing the rest from reference TRBV19 and TRBJ2-3, the complete variable domain is DGGITQSPKYLFRKEGQNVTLSCEQNLNHDAMYWYRQDPGQGLRLIYYSQIVNDFQKGDIAEGYSVSREKKESFPLTVTSAQKNPTAFYLCASSTPRYILNLSFSTDTQYFGPGTRLTVL.

The V gene is TRBV9, the J gene TRBJ1-1; 7 positions agree with TRBD1. The CDR3 consists of 13 residues. Germline V gene lookup returns CDR1 SGDLS and CDR2 YYNGEE. J was trimmed by 6 bases and V by 4 bases; bases with no gene match: 6. The CDR3 sequence is CASSRIQGAEAFF. DNA for the CDR3: TGTGCCAGCAGCCGAATTCAGGGGGCTGAAGCTTTCTTT.

J is TRBJ2-1 and V is TRBV27, with 8 bases that match TRBD2. CDR3 length: 15 amino acids. Germline loops: CDR1 MNHEY, CDR2 SMNVEV (reference sequence). Trimming took 6 bases from V and 0 from J; bases not matched to a gene: 4. The CDR3 region has the DNA TGTGCCAGCAGCTCCGGGACTAGCTCCTACAATGAGCAGTTCTTC. Its protein product is CASSSGTSSYNEQFF.

This clone was observed a single time. The chain has TRBV2 and TRBJ2-1, with 12 positions matching TRBD2. Trimming cost V 2 bases and J 13 bases; bases outside gene matches: 18. The germline gives CDR1 SNHLY, CDR2 FYNNEI. The length of the CDR3 is 18 residues. CDR3: CASSESPSRLAGGPIQFF. The CDR3 nucleotides are TGTGCCAGCAGTGAAAGCCCATCTAGGCTAGCGGGAGGGCCCATACAGTTCTTC. Full variable domain (rest looked up from reference TRBV2 and TRBJ2-1): EPEVTQTPSHQVTQMGQEVILRCVPISNHLYFYWYRQILGQKVEFLVSFYNNEISEKSEIFDDQFSVERPDGSNFTLKIRSTKLEDSAMYFCASSESPSRLAGGPIQFFGPGTRLTVL.

The J gene is TRBJ1-1, the V gene TRBV19; the D is unclear. Per germline, CDR1 LNHDA and CDR2 SQIVND (reference sequence). The CDR3 is 15 residues long. The germline V and J ends were trimmed by 5 bases and 0 bases, with 13 bases remaining between them. CDR3 sequence (DNA): TGTGCCAGTAGTCCTGACACATTCATGAACACTGAAGCTTTCTTT. Translated, it gives CASSPDTFMNTEAFF.

The chain carries TRBV19 and TRBJ2-3, with 7 bases lining up with TRBD1. V trimming: 0 bases; J trimming: 2 bases; junction bases outside the gene matches: 5. This CDR3 spans 16 amino acids. The germline gives CDR1 LNHDA, CDR2 SQIVND (reference sequence). CDR3 nucleotide sequence: TGTGCCAGTAGTATAGAAGGGGACAGATTCACAGATACGCAGTATTTT. Translating gives CASSIEGDRFTDTQYF.

The genes are TRBV11-2 and TRBJ2-5; TRBD1 aligns across 7 bases. Germline-derived CDR1 and CDR2 are SGHAT and FQNNGV. The CDR3 runs 15 residues. V shed 2 bases, J shed 2 bases, and the junction held 5 bases outside the gene matches. For the CDR3, the DNA is TGTGCCAGCAGCTTAAGCCCAGGGGGACAAGAGACCCAGTACTTC. Protein product: CASSLSPGGQETQYF.

A word on this clone: At one end, the junction sequence differs from germline, possibly due to a read error. The chain links TRBV7-7 to TRBJ2-1; 8 nucleotides line up with TRBD2. CDR1 SSHAT and CDR2 FNYEAQ come from the germline V gene (reference sequence). CDR3 length: 17 amino acids. The CDR3: CASSLDRMAGGDNEQFF. The CDR3 DNA is TGTGCTAGCAGCTTAGACCGAATGGCGGGGGGTGACAATGAGCAGTTCTTC. Using reference TRBV7-7 and TRBJ2-1 for the parts outside the CDR3, the full variable domain is GAGVSQSPRYKVTKRGQDVTLRCDPISSHATLYWYQQALGQGPEFLTYFNYEAQPDKSGLPSDRFSAERPEGSISTLTIQRTEQRDSAMYRCASSLDRMAGGDNEQFFGPGTRLTVL.